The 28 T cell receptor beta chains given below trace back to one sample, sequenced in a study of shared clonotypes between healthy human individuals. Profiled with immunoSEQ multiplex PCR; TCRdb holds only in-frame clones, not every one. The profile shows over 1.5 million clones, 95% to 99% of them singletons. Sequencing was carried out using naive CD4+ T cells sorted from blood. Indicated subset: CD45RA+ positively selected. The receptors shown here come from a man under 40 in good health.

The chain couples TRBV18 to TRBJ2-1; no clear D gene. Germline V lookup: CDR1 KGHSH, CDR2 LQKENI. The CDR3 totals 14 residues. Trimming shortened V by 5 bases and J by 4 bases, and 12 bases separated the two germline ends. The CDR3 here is CASSSPVSYNEQFF. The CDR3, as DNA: TGTGCCAGCTCAAGTCCCGTTTCTTACAATGAGCAGTTCTTC.

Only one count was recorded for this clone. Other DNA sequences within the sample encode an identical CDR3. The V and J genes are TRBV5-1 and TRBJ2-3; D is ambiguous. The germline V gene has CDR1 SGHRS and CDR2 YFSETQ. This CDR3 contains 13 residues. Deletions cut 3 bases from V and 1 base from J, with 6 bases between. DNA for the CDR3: TGCGCCAGCAGCTCAGAGGGCACAGATACGCAGTATTTT. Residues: CASSSEGTDTQYF.

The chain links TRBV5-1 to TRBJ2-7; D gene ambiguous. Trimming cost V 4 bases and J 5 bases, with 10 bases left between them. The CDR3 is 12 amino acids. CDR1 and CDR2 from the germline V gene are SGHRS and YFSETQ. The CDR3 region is CASSGLPHEQYF. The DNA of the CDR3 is TGCGCCAGCAGCGGTCTCCCCCACGAGCAGTACTTC.

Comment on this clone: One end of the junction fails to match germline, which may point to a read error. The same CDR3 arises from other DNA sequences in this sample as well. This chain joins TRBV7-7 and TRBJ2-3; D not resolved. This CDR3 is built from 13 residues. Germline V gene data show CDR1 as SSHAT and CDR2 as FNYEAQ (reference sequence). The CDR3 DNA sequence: TGTGCTAGCAGCTTAGGGTACACAGATACGCAGTATTTT. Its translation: CASSLGYTDTQYF.

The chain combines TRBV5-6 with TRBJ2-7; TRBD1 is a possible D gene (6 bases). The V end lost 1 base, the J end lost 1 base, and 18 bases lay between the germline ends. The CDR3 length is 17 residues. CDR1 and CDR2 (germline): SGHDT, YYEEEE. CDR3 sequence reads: CASSLFGGRGVSYEQYF. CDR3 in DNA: TGTGCCAGCAGCTTGTTCGGTGGCAGGGGTGTATCCTACGAGCAGTACTTC.

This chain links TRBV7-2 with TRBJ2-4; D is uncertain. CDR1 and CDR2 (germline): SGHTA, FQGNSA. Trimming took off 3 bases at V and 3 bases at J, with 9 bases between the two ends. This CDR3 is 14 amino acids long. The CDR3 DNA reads TGTGCCAGCAGCTTTCACAGAGACAAAAACATTCAGTACTTC. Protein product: CASSFHRDKNIQYF.

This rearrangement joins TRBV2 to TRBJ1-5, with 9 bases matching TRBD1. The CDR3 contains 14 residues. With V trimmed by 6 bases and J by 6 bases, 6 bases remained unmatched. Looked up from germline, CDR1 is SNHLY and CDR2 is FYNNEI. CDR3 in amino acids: CASSLGQGSQPQHF. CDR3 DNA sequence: TGTGCCAGCAGCCTTGGACAGGGGAGTCAGCCCCAGCATTTT.

The CDR3 protein is CASSFGTSGTSTDTQYF. The CDR3 DNA reads TGTGCCAGCAGCTTCGGGACTAGCGGGACCAGCACAGATACGCAGTATTTT. The gene calls are TRBV5-8 and TRBJ2-3; 13 bases agree with TRBD2. The V and J ends lost 2 bases and 0 bases, in that order; junction bases with no gene match: 3. This CDR3 is 17 amino acids long. Germline V gene data show CDR1 as SGHTS and CDR2 as YDEGEE.

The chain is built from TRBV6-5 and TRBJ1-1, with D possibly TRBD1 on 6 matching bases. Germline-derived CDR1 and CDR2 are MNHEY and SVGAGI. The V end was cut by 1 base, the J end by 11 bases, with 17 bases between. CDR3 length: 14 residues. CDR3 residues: CASSYFGQTPRAFF. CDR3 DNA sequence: TGTGCCAGCAGTTACTTCGGACAGACCCCTAGGGCTTTCTTT.

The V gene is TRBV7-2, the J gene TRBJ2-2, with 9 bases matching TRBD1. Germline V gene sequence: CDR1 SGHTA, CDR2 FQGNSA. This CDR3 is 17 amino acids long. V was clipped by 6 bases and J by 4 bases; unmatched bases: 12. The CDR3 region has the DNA TGTGCCAGCAGGCCCACCGGGACAGGGTTGACCACCGGGGAGCTGTTTTTT. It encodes CASRPTGTGLTTGELFF. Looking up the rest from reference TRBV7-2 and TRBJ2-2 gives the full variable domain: GAGVSQSPSNKVTEKGKDVELRCDPISGHTALYWYRQSLGQGLEFLIYFQGNSAPDKSGLPSDRFSAERTGGSVSTLTIQRTQQEDSAVYLCASRPTGTGLTTGELFFGEGSRLTVL.

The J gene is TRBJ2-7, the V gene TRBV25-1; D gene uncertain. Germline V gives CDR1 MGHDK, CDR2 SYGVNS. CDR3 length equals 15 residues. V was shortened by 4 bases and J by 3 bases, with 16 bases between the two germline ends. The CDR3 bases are TGTGCCAGCAGTGGGTTCGGAGATTCCAACTACGAGCAGTACTTC. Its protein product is CASSGFGDSNYEQYF.

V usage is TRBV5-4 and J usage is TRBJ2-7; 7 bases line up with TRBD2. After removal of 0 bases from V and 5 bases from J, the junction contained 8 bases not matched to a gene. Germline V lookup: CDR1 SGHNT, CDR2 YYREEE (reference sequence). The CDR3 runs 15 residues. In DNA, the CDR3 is TGTGCCAGCAGCTTGGCCGGTCTAGCGGTTGACGAGCAGTACTTC. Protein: CASSLAGLAVDEQYF.

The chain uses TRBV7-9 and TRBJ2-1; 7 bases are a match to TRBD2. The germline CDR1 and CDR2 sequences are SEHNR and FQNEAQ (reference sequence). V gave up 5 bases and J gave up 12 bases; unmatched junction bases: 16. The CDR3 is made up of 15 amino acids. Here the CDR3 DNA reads TGTGCCAGCAGCCTTGGGGCGGGAGCGAGTAAAGTGCAGTTCTTC. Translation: CASSLGAGASKVQFF.

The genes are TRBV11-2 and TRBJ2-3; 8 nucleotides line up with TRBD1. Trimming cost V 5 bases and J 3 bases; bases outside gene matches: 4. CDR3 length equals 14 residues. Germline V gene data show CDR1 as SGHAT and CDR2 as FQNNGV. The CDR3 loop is CASSQTGATDTQYF. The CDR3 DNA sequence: TGTGCCAGCAGCCAGACAGGGGCTACAGATACGCAGTATTTT.

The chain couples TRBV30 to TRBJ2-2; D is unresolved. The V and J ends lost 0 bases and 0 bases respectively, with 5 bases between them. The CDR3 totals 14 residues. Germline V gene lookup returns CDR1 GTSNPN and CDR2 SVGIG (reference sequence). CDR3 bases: TGTGCCTGGAGTGTACGAGCGAACACCGGGGAGCTGTTTTTT. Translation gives CAWSVRANTGELFF.

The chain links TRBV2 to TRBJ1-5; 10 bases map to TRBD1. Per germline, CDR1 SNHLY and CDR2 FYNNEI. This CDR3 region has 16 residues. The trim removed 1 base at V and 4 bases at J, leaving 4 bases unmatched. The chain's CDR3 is CASSEEGQGFNQPQHF. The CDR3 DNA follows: TGTGCCAGCAGTGAAGAGGGACAGGGGTTTAATCAGCCCCAGCATTTT.

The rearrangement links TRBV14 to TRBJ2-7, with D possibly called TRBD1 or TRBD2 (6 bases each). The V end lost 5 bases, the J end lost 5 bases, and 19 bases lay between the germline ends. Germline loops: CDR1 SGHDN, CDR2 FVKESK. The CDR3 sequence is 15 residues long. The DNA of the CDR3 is TGTGCCAGCAGCAAAGGCGGGAACAGGGCCCACGAGCAGTACTTC. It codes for CASSKGGNRAHEQYF.

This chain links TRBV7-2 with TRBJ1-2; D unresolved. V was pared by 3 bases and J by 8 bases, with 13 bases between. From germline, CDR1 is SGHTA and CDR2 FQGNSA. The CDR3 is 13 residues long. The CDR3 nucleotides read TGTGCCAGCAGCTTGGAATTTGCTGGAGGCTACACCTTC. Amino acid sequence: CASSLEFAGGYTF.

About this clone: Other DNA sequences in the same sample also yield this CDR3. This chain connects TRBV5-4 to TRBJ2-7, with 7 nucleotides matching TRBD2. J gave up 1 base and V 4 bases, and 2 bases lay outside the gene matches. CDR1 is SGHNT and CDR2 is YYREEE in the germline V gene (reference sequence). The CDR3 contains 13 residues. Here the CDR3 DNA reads TGTGCCAGCAGCCCGGGACTATCCTACGAGCAGTACTTC. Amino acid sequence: CASSPGLSYEQYF.

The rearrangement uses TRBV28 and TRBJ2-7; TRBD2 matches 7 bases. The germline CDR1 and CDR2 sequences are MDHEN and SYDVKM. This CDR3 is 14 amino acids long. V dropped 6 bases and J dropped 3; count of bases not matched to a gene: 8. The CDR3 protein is CASRAHGTIYEQYF. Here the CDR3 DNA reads TGTGCCAGCAGGGCCCACGGGACTATCTACGAGCAGTACTTC.

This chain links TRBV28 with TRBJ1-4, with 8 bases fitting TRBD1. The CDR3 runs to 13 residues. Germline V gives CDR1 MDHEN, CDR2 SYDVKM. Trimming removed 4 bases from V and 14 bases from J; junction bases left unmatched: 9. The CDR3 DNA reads TGTGCCAGCAGTTCCCCTCAGGGGGCGCGTCTGTTTTTT. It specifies CASSSPQGARLFF.

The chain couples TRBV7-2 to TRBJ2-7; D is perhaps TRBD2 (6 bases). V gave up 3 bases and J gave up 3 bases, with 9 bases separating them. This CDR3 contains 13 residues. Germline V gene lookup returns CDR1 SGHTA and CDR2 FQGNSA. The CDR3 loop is CASSFGTHYEQYF. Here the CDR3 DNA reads TGTGCCAGCAGCTTCGGGACTCACTACGAGCAGTACTTC.

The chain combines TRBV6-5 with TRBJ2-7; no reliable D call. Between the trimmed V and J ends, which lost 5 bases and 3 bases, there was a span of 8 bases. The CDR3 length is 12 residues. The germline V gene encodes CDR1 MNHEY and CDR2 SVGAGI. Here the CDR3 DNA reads TGTGCCAGCAGTCACCAGGACTACGAGCAGTACTTC. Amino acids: CASSHQDYEQYF.

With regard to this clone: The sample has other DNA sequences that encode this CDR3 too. The CDR3 loop reads CASSFTGELFF. CDR3 coding DNA: TGTGCCAGCAGTTTTACCGGGGAGCTGTTTTTT. V is TRBV25-1 and J is TRBJ2-2; no clear D gene. This CDR3 has 11 amino acids. CDR1 and CDR2 (germline): MGHDK, SYGVNS. V lost 5 bases, J lost 5 bases, and 3 bases lay in between.

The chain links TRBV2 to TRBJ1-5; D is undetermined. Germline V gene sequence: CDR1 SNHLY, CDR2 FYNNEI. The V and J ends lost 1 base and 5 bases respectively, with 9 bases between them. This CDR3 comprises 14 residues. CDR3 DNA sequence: TGTGCCAGCAGTGAAGTCTCCCGGGATCAGCCCCAGCATTTT. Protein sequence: CASSEVSRDQPQHF. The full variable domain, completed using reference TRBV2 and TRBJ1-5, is EPEVTQTPSHQVTQMGQEVILRCVPISNHLYFYWYRQILGQKVEFLVSFYNNEISEKSEIFDDQFSVERPDGSNFTLKIRSTKLEDSAMYFCASSEVSRDQPQHFGDGTRLSIL.

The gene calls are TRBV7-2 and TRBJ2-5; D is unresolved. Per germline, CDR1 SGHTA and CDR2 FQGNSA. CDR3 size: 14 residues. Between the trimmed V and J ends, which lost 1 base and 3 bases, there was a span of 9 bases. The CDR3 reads CASSLGVGEETQYF. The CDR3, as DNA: TGTGCCAGCAGCTTAGGTGTCGGTGAAGAGACCCAGTACTTC.

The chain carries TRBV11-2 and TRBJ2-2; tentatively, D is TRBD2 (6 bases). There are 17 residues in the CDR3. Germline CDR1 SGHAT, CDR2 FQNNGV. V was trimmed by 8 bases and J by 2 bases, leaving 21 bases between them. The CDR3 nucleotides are TGTGCCAGCCGCGGGACCCGGGGAACAAAAAACACCGGGGAGCTGTTTTTT. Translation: CASRGTRGTKNTGELFF.

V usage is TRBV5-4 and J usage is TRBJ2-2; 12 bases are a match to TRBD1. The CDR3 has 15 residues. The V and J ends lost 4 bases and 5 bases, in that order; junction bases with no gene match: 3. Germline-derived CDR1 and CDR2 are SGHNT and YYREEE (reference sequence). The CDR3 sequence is CASSRDRGQTGELFF. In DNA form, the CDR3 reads TGTGCCAGCAGCCGGGACAGGGGGCAGACCGGGGAGCTGTTTTTT.